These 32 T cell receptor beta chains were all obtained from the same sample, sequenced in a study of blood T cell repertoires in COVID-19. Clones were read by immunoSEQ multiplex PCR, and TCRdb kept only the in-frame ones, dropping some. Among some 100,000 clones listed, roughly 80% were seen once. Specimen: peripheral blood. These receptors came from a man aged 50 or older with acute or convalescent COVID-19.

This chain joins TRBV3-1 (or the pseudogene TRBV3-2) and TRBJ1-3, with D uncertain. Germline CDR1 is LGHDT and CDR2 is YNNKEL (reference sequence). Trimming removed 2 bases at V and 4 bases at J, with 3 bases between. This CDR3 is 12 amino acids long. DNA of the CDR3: TGTGCCAGCAGCCAAAGCGGAAACACCATATATTTT. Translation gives CASSQSGNTIYF.

The CDR3 DNA is TGCGCCACCCCTGACTTAAGTAGCTCCTACGAGCAGTACTTC. This encodes CATPDLSSSYEQYF. The chain joins TRBV10-1 to TRBJ2-7; no definite D call. This CDR3 has 14 amino acids. Germline CDR1 reads WNHNN; CDR2 reads SYGVQD (reference sequence). V shed 10 bases and J shed 0 bases, with 16 bases lying between them.

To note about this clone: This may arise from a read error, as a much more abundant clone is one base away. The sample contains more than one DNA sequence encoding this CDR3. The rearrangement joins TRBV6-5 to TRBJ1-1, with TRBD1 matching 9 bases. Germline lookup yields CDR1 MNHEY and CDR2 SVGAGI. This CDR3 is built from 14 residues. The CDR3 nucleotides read TGTGCCAGTAGTTATCGGGACAGGGTCGCTGAAGCTTTCTTT. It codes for CASSYRDRVAEAFF.

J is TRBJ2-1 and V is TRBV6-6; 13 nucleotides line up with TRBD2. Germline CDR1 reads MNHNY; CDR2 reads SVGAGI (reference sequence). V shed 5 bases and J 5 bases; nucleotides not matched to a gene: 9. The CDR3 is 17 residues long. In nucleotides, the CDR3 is TGTGCCAGCAGTCTACAACGACTAGCGGGAGGCCACAATGAGCAGTTCTTC. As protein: CASSLQRLAGGHNEQFF.

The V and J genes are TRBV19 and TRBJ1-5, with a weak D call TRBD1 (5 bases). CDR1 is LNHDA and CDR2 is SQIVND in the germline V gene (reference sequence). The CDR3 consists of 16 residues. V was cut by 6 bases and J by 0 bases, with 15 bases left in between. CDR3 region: CASRKQDGYSNQPQHF. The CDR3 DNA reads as TGTGCCAGTAGAAAACAGGACGGATATAGCAATCAGCCCCAGCATTTT.

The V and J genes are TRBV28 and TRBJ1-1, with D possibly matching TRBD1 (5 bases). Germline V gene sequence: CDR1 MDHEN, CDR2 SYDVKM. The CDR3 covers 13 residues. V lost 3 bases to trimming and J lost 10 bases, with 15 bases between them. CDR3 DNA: TGTGCCAGCAGTTTGTACGAGGACATCCGAGCTTTCTTT. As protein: CASSLYEDIRAFF.

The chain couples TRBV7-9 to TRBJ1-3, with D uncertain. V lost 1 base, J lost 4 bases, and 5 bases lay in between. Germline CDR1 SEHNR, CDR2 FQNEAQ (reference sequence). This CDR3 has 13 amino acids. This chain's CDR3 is CASSLVGGNTIYF. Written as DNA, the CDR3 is TGTGCCAGCAGCTTAGTCGGGGGAAACACCATATATTTT.

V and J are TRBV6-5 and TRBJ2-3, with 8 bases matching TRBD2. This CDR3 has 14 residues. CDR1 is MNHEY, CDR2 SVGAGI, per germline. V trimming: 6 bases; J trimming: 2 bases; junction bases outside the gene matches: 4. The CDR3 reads CASRGLEFTDTQYF. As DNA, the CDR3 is TGTGCCAGCAGGGGACTAGAGTTCACAGATACGCAGTATTTT.

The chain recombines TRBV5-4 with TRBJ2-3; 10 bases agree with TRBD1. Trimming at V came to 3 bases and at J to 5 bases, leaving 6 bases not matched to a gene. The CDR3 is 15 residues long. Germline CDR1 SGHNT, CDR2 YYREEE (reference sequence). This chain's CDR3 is CASSWGQGIIDTQYF. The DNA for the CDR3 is TGTGCCAGCAGCTGGGGACAGGGGATTATAGATACGCAGTATTTT. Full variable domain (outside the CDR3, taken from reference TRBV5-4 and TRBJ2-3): ETGVTQSPTHLIKTRGQQVTLRCSSQSGHNTVSWYQQALGQGPQFIFQYYREEENGRGNFPPRFSGLQFPNYSSELNVNALELDDSALYLCASSWGQGIIDTQYFGPGTRLTVL.

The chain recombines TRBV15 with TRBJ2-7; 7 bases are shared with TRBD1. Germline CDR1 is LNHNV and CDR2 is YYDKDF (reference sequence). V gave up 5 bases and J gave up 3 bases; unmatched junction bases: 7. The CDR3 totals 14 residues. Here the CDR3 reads CATSGQGEHYEQYF. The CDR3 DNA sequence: TGTGCCACCAGCGGGCAGGGGGAGCACTACGAGCAGTACTTC.

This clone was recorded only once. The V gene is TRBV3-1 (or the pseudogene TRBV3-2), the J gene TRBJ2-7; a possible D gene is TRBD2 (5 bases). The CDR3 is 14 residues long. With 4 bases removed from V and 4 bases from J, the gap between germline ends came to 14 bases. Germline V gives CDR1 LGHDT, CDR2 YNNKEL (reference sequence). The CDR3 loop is CASSPRTGLYEQYF. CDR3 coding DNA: TGTGCCAGCAGCCCCCGGACTGGACTGTACGAGCAGTACTTC.

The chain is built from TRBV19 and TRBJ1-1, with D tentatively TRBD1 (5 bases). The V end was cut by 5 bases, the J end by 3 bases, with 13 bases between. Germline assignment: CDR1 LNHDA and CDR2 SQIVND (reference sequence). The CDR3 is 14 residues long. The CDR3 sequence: CASSWGGEDTEAFF. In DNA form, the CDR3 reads TGTGCCAGTAGTTGGGGGGGAGAAGACACTGAAGCTTTCTTT.

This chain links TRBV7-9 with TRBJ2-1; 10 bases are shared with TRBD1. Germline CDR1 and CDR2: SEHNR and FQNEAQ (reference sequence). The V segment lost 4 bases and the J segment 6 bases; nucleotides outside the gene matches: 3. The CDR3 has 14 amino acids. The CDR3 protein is CASSSWTGGNEQFF. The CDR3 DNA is TGTGCCAGCAGCTCCTGGACAGGGGGCAATGAGCAGTTCTTC.

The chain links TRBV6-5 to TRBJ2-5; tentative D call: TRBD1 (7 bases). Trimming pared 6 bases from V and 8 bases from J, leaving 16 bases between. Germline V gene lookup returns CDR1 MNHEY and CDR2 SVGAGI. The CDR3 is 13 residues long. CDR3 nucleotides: TGTGCCAGCAGCCGACAGGGAGGAGGCACCCAGTACTTC. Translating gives CASSRQGGGTQYF.

CDR3 protein: CASSQARWTSNTGELFF. Written as DNA, the CDR3 is TGTGCCAGCAGCCAAGCGCGCTGGACATCGAACACCGGGGAGCTGTTTTTT. The gene calls are TRBV14 and TRBJ2-2; a weak D match, TRBD1 (5 bases). This CDR3 has 17 residues. Germline values: CDR1 SGHDN, CDR2 FVKESK. Trimming stripped 1 base from V and 0 bases from J, with 12 bases between.

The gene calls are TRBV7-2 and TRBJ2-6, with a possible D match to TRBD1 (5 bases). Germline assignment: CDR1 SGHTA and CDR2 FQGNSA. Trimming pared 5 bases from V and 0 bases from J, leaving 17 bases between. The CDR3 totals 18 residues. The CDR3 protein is CASSGRQYSYSGANVLTF. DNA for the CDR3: TGTGCCAGCAGCGGACGACAGTACTCATACTCTGGGGCCAACGTCCTGACTTTC.

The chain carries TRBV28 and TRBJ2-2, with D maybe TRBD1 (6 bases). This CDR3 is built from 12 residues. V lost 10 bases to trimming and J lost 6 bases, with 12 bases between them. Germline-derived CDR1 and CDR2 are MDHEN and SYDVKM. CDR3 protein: CATRGGAGELFF. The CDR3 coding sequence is TGTGCCACCAGAGGGGGTGCCGGGGAGCTGTTTTTT.

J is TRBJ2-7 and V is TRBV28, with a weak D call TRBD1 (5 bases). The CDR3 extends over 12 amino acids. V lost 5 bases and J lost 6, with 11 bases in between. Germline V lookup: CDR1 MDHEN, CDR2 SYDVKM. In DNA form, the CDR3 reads TGTGCCAGCAGTCTGACAGTTTCCGAGCAGTACTTC. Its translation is CASSLTVSEQYF.

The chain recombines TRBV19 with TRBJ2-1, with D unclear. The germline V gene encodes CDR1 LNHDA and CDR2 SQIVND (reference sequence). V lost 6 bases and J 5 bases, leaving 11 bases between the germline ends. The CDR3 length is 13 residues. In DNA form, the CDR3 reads TGTGCCAGTAGCCCAGAAACCCACAATGAGCAGTTCTTC. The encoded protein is CASSPETHNEQFF.

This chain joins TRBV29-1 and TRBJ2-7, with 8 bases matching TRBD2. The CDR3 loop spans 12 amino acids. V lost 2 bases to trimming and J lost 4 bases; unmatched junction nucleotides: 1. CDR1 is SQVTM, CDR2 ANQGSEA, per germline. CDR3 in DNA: TGCAGCGTTGAATCGGGAGGGTACGAGCAGTACTTC. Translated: CSVESGGYEQYF.

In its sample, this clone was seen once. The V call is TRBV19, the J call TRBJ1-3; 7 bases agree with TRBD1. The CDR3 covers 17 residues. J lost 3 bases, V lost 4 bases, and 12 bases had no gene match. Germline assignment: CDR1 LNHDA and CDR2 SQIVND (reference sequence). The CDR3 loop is CASSNSGTASFGNTIYF. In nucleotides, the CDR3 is TGTGCCAGTAGTAACTCCGGGACAGCGTCTTTTGGAAACACCATATATTTT.

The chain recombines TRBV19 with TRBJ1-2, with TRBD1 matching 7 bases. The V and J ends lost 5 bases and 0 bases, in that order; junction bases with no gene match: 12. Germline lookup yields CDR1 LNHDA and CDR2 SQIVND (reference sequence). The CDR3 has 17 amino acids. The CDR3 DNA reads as TGTGCCAGTAGTCCTTCACCCCCACAGGGGTCTAACTATGGCTACACCTTC. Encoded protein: CASSPSPPQGSNYGYTF.

The chain's CDR3 is CASSRDRSSYEQYF. Here the CDR3 DNA reads TGTGCCAGCAGTCGGGACAGGTCATCATACGAGCAGTACTTC. This chain uses TRBV2 with TRBJ2-7; 8 bases are a match to TRBD1. The CDR3 loop spans 14 amino acids. Germline trimming cut 5 bases from V and 4 bases from J; bases unmatched to any gene: 7. Per germline, CDR1 SNHLY and CDR2 FYNNEI.

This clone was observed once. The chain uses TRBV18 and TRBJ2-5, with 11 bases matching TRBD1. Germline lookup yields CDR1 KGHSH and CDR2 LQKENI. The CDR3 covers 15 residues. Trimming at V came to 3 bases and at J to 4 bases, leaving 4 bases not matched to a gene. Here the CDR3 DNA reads TGTGCCAGCTCACCCGGGACAGGGGGAGGAGAGACCCAGTACTTC. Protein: CASSPGTGGGETQYF.

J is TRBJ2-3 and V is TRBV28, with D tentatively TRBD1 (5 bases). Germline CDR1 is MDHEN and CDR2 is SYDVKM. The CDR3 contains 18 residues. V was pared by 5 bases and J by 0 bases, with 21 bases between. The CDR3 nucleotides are TGTGCCAGCAGTCTACAACCCTTGGGGCGTACTAGCACAGATACGCAGTATTTT. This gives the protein CASSLQPLGRTSTDTQYF.

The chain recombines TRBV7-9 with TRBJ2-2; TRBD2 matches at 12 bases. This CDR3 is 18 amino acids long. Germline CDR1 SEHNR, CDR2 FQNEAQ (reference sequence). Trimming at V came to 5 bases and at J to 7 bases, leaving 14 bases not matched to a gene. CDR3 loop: CASSIPLTSGSFGGELFF. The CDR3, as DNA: TGTGCCAGCAGCATCCCGTTGACTAGCGGGAGTTTTGGCGGGGAGCTGTTTTTT.

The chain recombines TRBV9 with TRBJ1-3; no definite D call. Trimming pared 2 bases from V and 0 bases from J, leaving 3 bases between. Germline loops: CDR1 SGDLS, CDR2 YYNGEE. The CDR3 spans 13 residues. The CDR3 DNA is TGTGCCAGCAGCGTCCGCTCTGGAAACACCATATATTTT. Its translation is CASSVRSGNTIYF. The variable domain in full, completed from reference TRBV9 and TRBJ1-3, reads DSGVTQTPKHLITATGQRVTLRCSPRSGDLSVYWYQQSLDQGLQFLIQYYNGEERAKGNILERFSAQQFPDLHSELNLSSLELGDSALYFCASSVRSGNTIYFGEGSWLTVV.

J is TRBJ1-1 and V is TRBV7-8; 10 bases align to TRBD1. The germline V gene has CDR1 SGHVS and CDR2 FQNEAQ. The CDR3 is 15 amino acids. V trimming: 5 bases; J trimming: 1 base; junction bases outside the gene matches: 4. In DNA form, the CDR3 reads TGTGCCAGCAGCCTCCGGACAGGGGGGAACACTGAAGCTTTCTTT. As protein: CASSLRTGGNTEAFF.

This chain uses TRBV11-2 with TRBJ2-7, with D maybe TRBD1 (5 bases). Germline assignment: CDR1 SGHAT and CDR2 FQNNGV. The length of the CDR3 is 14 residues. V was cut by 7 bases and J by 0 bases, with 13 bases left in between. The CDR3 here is CASTLTRGSYEQYF. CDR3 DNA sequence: TGTGCCAGCACCCTAACAAGGGGCTCCTACGAGCAGTACTTC. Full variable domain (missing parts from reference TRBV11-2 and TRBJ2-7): EAGVAQSPRYKIIEKRQSVAFWCNPISGHATLYWYQQILGQGPKLLIQFQNNGVVDDSQLPKDRFSAERLKGVDSTLKIQPAKLEDSAVYLCASTLTRGSYEQYFGPGTRLTVT.

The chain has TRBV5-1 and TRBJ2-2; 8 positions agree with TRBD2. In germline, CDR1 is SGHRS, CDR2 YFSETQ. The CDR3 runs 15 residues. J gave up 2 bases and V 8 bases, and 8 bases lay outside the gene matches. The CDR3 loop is CASSFGRANTGELFF. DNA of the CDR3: TGCGCCAGTTCCTTCGGGAGGGCCAACACCGGGGAGCTGTTTTTT.

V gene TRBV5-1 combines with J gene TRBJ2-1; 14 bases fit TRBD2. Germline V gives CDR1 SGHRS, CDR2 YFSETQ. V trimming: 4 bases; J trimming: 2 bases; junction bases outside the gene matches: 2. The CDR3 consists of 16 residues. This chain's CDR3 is CASSPGLAGAYNEQFF. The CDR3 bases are TGCGCCAGCAGCCCGGGACTAGCGGGAGCCTACAATGAGCAGTTCTTC.

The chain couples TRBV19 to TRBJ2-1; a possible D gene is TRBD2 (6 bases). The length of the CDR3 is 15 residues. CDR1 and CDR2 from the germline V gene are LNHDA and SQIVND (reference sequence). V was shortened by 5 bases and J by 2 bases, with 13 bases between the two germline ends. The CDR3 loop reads CASSAIADPYNEQFF. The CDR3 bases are TGTGCCAGTAGTGCGATAGCGGACCCCTACAATGAGCAGTTCTTC.